This passage covers 10 T cell receptor beta chains from one sample sequenced in a study of cytomegalovirus exposure and HLA in healthy donors. PCR primers comprised 60 Vbeta and 13 Jbeta primers. Assay used: immunoSEQ multiplex PCR; TCRdb lists only in-frame clones, some missing. The sample yields some 250,000 clones, approximately 82% seen once. The sample taken for sequencing was PBMCs. These TCRs come from a woman in her sixties in good health and CMV-seropositive.

The J gene is TRBJ1-1, the V gene TRBV7-2; D unresolved. Per the germline V gene, CDR1 is SGHTA and CDR2 is FQGNSA. The V and J ends lost 5 bases and 5 bases respectively, with 9 bases between them. The length of the CDR3 is 12 residues. The CDR3 DNA sequence: TGTGCCAGCAGCGTAGATTATACTGAAGCTTTCTTT. It yields the protein CASSVDYTEAFF.

V and J are TRBV7-2 and TRBJ1-4; TRBD1 is a possible D gene (5 bases). V lost 1 base, J lost 8 bases, and 17 bases lay in between. Germline CDR1 SGHTA, CDR2 FQGNSA. The length of the CDR3 is 16 residues. The CDR3 is CASSLVGGGGNEKLFF. In DNA form, the CDR3 reads TGTGCCAGCAGCTTAGTGGGTGGGGGAGGGAACGAAAAACTGTTTTTT.

The chain carries TRBV6-1 and TRBJ2-7, with D maybe TRBD1 (6 bases). V lost 4 bases, J lost 7 bases, and 20 bases lay in between. Germline values: CDR1 MNHNS, CDR2 SASEGT. The CDR3 runs 15 residues. In DNA, the CDR3 is TGTGCCAGCAGTGGAACAGGGTCCACCACCGGGGAGCAGTACTTC. Its protein product is CASSGTGSTTGEQYF.

The chain couples TRBV7-9 to TRBJ2-3; 13 bases are a match to TRBD2. Germline-derived CDR1 and CDR2 are SEHNR and FQNEAQ (reference sequence). The CDR3 covers 17 residues. The V and J ends lost 1 base and 2 bases, in that order; junction bases with no gene match: 3. The CDR3: CASSLGLAGGNTDTQYF. CDR3 DNA sequence: TGTGCCAGCAGCTTAGGACTAGCGGGAGGAAACACAGATACGCAGTATTTT.

V gene TRBV18 combines with J gene TRBJ2-7, with TRBD1 as a possible D gene (6 bases). Looked up from germline, CDR1 is KGHSH and CDR2 is LQKENI. V shed 3 bases and J shed 0 bases, with 9 bases lying between them. The CDR3 is 14 residues long. For the CDR3, the DNA is TGTGCCAGCTCACCCGACAGGAACTCCTACGAGCAGTACTTC. This encodes CASSPDRNSYEQYF.

The chain links TRBV9 to TRBJ1-4; 8 nucleotides align to TRBD1. CDR1 and CDR2 (germline): SGDLS, YYNGEE. J was trimmed by 6 bases and V by 0 bases; bases with no gene match: 4. The CDR3 runs to 15 residues. The CDR3 here is CASSVDQGAYEKLFF. The CDR3, as DNA: TGTGCCAGCAGCGTAGATCAGGGGGCTTATGAAAAACTGTTTTTT.

This clone is a singleton in its sample. V is TRBV10-1 and J is TRBJ2-1, with 11 bases lining up with TRBD2. V shed 4 bases, J shed 8 bases, and the junction held 4 bases outside the gene matches. The CDR3 has 14 residues. From germline, CDR1 is WNHNN and CDR2 SYGVQD (reference sequence). The CDR3 sequence is CASSATSGSDEQFF. The CDR3 bases are TGCGCCAGCAGTGCCACTAGCGGGAGTGATGAGCAGTTCTTC.

The chain recombines TRBV6-5 with TRBJ2-5, with 8 bases aligning to TRBD1. The CDR3 has 15 amino acids. V lost 5 bases to trimming and J lost 5 bases; unmatched junction nucleotides: 10. The V gene's germline CDR1 is MNHEY and CDR2 SVGAGI. The CDR3 here is CASSTLRQGRETQYF. The CDR3 bases are TGTGCCAGCAGTACCTTGCGACAGGGGCGGGAGACCCAGTACTTC.

In DNA form, the CDR3 reads TGTGCCAGCACCAAGCAGGGGGGAGGCACAGATACGCAGTATTTT. Encoded protein: CASTKQGGGTDTQYF. This chain joins TRBV9 and TRBJ2-3; D is perhaps TRBD1 (7 bases). V was cut by 6 bases and J by 1 base, with 15 bases left in between. This CDR3 spans 15 amino acids. Germline CDR1 SGDLS, CDR2 YYNGEE.

The table lists this clone with a few counts. The rearrangement links TRBV5-4 to TRBJ1-2; unclear D gene. The CDR3 is 12 residues long. V was clipped by 7 bases and J by 4 bases, with 11 bases between them. Germline CDR1 and CDR2: SGHNT and YYREEE (reference sequence). The CDR3: CASRKELYGYTF. CDR3 in DNA: TGTGCCAGCCGGAAGGAGCTCTATGGCTACACCTTC.